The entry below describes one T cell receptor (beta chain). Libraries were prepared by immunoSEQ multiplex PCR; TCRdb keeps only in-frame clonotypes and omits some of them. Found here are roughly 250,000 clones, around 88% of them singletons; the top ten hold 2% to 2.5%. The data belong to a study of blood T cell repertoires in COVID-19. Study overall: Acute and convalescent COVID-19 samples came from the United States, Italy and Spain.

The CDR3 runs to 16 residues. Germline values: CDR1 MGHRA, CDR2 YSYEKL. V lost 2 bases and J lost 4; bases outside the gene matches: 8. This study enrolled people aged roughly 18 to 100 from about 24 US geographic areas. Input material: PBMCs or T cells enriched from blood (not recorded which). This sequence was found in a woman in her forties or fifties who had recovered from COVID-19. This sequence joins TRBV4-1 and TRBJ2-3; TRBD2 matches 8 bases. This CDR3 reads CASSQFPGGAADTQYF. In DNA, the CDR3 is TGCGCCAGCAGCCAATTCCCGGGAGGGGCTGCAGATACGCAGTATTTT.